This T cell receptor beta chain was sequenced for a study of glioma-infiltrating T cells. Study findings and constraints: Gliomas, especially low-grade, showed above-expected tissue-blood divergence; non-neoplastic patients showed below. CDR3 overlap between tissue and blood was very small.

This clonotype showed up many times. Its target is unknown. The CDR3 consists of 15 residues. Trimming took 8 bases from V and 5 from J; bases not matched to a gene: 8. TCR alpha and beta CDR3 regions were amplified from RNA using iRepertoire nested multiplex PCR. For one-step reverse transcription and amplification, about 85-400 ng of tissue mRNA or PBMC total RNA was used. Each CDR3 protein is one row after TCRdb ran MiXCR on the multiplex PCR reads. The sample yields approximately 110,000 distinct CDR3 sequences, about 25% seen once. The sequenced sample consisted of glioma tissue, nonneoplastic brain tissue, or PBMCs (not recorded which). This TCR derives from a human donor with low-grade glioma or glioblastoma, undergoing nonglioma brain surgery, or in good health (not recorded which). V is TRBV12-3 or TRBV12-4 and J is TRBJ2-1, with 11 positions matching TRBD2. CDR3 DNA: TGTGCCAGCGGGTATCGGACTAGCGGGCACAATGAGCAGTTCTTC. Protein sequence: CASGYRTSGHNEQFF.